The clone carrying this TCR beta chain was recorded at least ten times. This CDR3 has 14 amino acids. V was pared by 2 bases and J by 1 base, with 11 bases between. CDR1 and CDR2 from the germline V gene are SQVTM and ANQGSEA. During its preparation, the TCRbeta library received unique molecular identifiers. One entry per CDR3 protein results from TCRdb running MiXCR on the PCR reads. The data hold a few hundred thousand distinct CDR3 sequences, with roughly a quarter observed a single time. The data were taken from a study of T-cell reconstitution after alpha-beta-depleted transplantation in children.

Sequencing used PBMCs, obtained before TCRalphabeta/CD19-depleted stem cell transplant. The clonotype comes from a girl under 10 years old with Fanconi anemia, due to receive a stem cell transplant. The chain links TRBV29-1 to TRBJ2-5; a weak D match, TRBD2 (5 bases). CDR3 region: CSVENSSFQETQYF. The DNA for the CDR3 is TGCAGCGTTGAAAATTCTAGCTTCCAAGAGACCCAGTACTTC. The full variable domain, with the rest looked up from reference TRBV29-1 and TRBJ2-5, is SAVISQKPSRDICQRGTSLTIQCQVDSQVTMMFWYRQQPGQSLTLIATANQGSEATYESGFVIDKFPISRPNLTFSTLTVSNMSPEDSSIYLCSVENSSFQETQYFGPGTRLLVL.